A single sample is the source of the 32 T cell receptor beta chains below, sequenced in a study of blood T cell repertoires in COVID-19. The data were produced by immunoSEQ multiplex PCR, yet TCRdb's version contains in-frame clones alone and is incomplete. Altogether 100,000 to 150,000 clones are present, 75% to 90% being singletons, with the ten largest covering 3.2%. The sample was peripheral blood. Source of these receptors: a woman of 80 years or more with COVID-19, enrolled during active disease.

The CDR3 region is CASSLLRNTYEQYF. The CDR3 bases are TGTGCCAGCAGCCTTCTCAGGAATACCTACGAGCAGTACTTC. The chain is built from TRBV7-2 and TRBJ2-7; D unclear. The V end was cut by 5 bases, the J end by 2 bases, with 13 bases between. Germline CDR1 is SGHTA and CDR2 is FQGNSA. This CDR3 contains 14 residues.

The chain joins TRBV28 to TRBJ2-7; TRBD2 matches 8 bases. The germline gives CDR1 MDHEN, CDR2 SYDVKM. V shed 9 bases, J shed 6 bases, and the junction held 10 bases outside the gene matches. The CDR3 loop spans 13 amino acids. CDR3 bases: TGTGCCAGTCTTTCCGGGACTAGGGTCGAGCAGTACTTC. Translating gives CASLSGTRVEQYF.

This clone has more than one count but fewer than ten. This rearrangement joins TRBV5-4 to TRBJ1-3; D possibly corresponds to TRBD1 (5 bases). Trimming cost V 4 bases and J 0 bases, with 8 bases left between them. Germline V gene data show CDR1 as SGHNT and CDR2 as YYREEE (reference sequence). The CDR3 sequence is 14 residues long. Here the CDR3 reads CASSSRGSGNTIYF. The CDR3 coding sequence is TGTGCCAGCAGCAGTAGGGGCTCTGGAAACACCATATATTTT.

The chain couples TRBV18 to TRBJ1-1, with 8 bases fitting TRBD1. Germline CDR1 reads KGHSH; CDR2 reads LQKENI. The CDR3 sequence is 16 residues long. The V segment lost 0 bases and the J segment 3 bases; nucleotides outside the gene matches: 6. This chain's CDR3 is CASSPPTGDVDTEAFF. The CDR3 coding sequence is TGTGCCAGCTCACCACCGACAGGGGACGTGGACACTGAAGCTTTCTTT.

The chain is built from TRBV28 and TRBJ1-2, with 8 nucleotides matching TRBD1. Germline loops: CDR1 MDHEN, CDR2 SYDVKM. V was pared by 3 bases and J by 7 bases, with 10 bases of the junction left unmatched. The CDR3 sequence is 15 residues long. Written as DNA, the CDR3 is TGTGCCAGCAGTTTGGGTGGCCAGGGGGCGGGTGGCTACACCTTC. This sequence encodes CASSLGGQGAGGYTF.

DNA for the CDR3: TGTGCCAGCAGCCCCCGAGCTAGCGGAGCCTACAATGAGCAGTTCTTC. Translated: CASSPRASGAYNEQFF. The rearrangement links TRBV11-2 to TRBJ2-1, with 7 bases lining up with TRBD2. The CDR3 contains 16 residues. CDR1 and CDR2 (germline): SGHAT, FQNNGV. Germline trimming cut 5 bases from V and 2 bases from J; bases unmatched to any gene: 9.

The rearrangement uses TRBV24-1 and TRBJ2-5; 8 nucleotides align to TRBD1. This CDR3 is built from 15 residues. The V gene end was trimmed by 4 bases and the J gene end by 3 bases; junction bases not matched to a gene: 6. Germline V gene lookup returns CDR1 KGHDR and CDR2 SFDVKD. The CDR3 DNA reads as TGTGCCACCAGTGACAAGGGACAGGCCAAAGAGACCCAGTACTTC. Translated, it gives CATSDKGQAKETQYF.

This clone occurred once. The J gene is TRBJ1-2, the V gene TRBV5-4; weak D call: TRBD1 (6 bases). This CDR3 contains 15 residues. Looked up from germline, CDR1 is SGHNT and CDR2 is YYREEE (reference sequence). Trimming cost V 2 bases and J 7 bases, with 18 bases left between them. CDR3 coding DNA: TGTGCCAGCAGCTTTCCGTCGACAGGAGCACGTGGCTACACCTTC. Its protein is CASSFPSTGARGYTF.

This clone has only a few counts. The genes are TRBV5-1 and TRBJ2-5; D possibly corresponds to TRBD1 (5 bases). Trimming shortened V by 4 bases and J by 1 base, and 14 bases separated the two germline ends. Germline-derived CDR1 and CDR2 are SGHRS and YFSETQ. CDR3 length equals 15 residues. The CDR3, as DNA: TGCGCCAGCAGCAATCCGACAGTAAGCCAAGAGACCCAGTACTTC. Translation: CASSNPTVSQETQYF. Full variable domain (remainder filled in from reference TRBV5-1 and TRBJ2-5): KAGVTQTPRYLIKTRGQQVTLSCSPISGHRSVSWYQQTPGQGLQFLFEYFSETQRNKGNFPGRFSGRQFSNSRSEMNVSTLELGDSALYLCASSNPTVSQETQYFGPGTRLLVL.

The chain has TRBV6-2 or TRBV6-3 and TRBJ2-1; possibly TRBD2 for D (6 bases). Germline lookup yields CDR1 MNHEY and CDR2 SVGEGT. CDR3 size: 14 residues. V was trimmed by 2 bases and J by 9 bases, leaving 14 bases between them. The CDR3 nucleotides are TGTGCCAGCAGTTACCCTTGGCGGGACGGTGAGCAGTTCTTC. Translation: CASSYPWRDGEQFF.

The rearrangement joins TRBV6-6 to TRBJ2-7; 7 bases fit TRBD2. Per germline, CDR1 MNHNY and CDR2 SVGAGI (reference sequence). The CDR3 spans 15 residues. With 6 bases clipped from V and 6 bases from J, the junction kept 14 bases outside the gene matches. CDR3 bases: TGTGCCAGCAGACTCTCTGTAAGCGGGAATGGCGAGCAGTACTTC. As protein: CASRLSVSGNGEQYF.

The chain uses TRBV4-3 and TRBJ2-7, with D possibly matching TRBD1 (5 bases). Trimming shortened V by 0 bases and J by 6 bases, and 12 bases separated the two germline ends. The CDR3 spans 14 residues. Looked up from germline, CDR1 is LGHNA and CDR2 is YSLEER. The DNA of the CDR3 is TGCGCCAGCAGCCAAGATTGGCAGGGCAGCGAGCAGTACTTC. Its protein is CASSQDWQGSEQYF.

The rearrangement uses TRBV5-5 and TRBJ1-5; D is unresolved. CDR3 length: 17 residues. V was trimmed by 4 bases and J by 0 bases, leaving 17 bases between them. The germline V gene has CDR1 SGHKS and CDR2 YYEKEE (reference sequence). The CDR3, as DNA: TGTGCCAGCAGCCTTCTCGGGGAGAAGTCTAGCAATCAGCCCCAGCATTTT. Amino acid sequence: CASSLLGEKSSNQPQHF.

The chain combines TRBV7-8 with TRBJ1-3, with D possibly being TRBD1 (6 bases). This CDR3 has 15 amino acids. The V and J ends lost 0 bases and 4 bases respectively, with 10 bases between them. CDR1 is SGHVS and CDR2 is FQNEAQ in the germline V gene. The CDR3 protein is CASSLARGRGNTIYF. The CDR3 DNA is TGTGCCAGCAGCTTAGCCAGGGGCAGAGGAAACACCATATATTTT.

The chain links TRBV7-8 to TRBJ2-1, with TRBD1 matching over 7 bases. V shed 8 bases and J 0 bases; nucleotides not matched to a gene: 13. Germline V gene lookup returns CDR1 SGHVS and CDR2 FQNEAQ. The CDR3 consists of 17 residues. In nucleotides, the CDR3 is TGTGCCAGCGGATTGATCGTAGGGGGCAGCTCCTACAATGAGCAGTTCTTC. This codes for CASGLIVGGSSYNEQFF.

J is TRBJ2-5 and V is TRBV7-2; 9 nucleotides match TRBD2. There are 18 residues in the CDR3. V trimming: 0 bases; J trimming: 1 base; junction bases outside the gene matches: 9. Germline V gene data show CDR1 as SGHTA and CDR2 as FQGNSA. The CDR3, as DNA: TGTGCCAGCAGCTTAGCTTCTGCGGGAGGGCCCATCCAAGAGACCCAGTACTTC. Translation: CASSLASAGGPIQETQYF.

This clone was counted a single time. V gene TRBV7-2 combines with J gene TRBJ2-3; D might be TRBD2 (6 bases). V was shortened by 2 bases and J by 5 bases, with 11 bases between the two germline ends. CDR1 and CDR2 (germline): SGHTA, FQGNSA. This CDR3 contains 14 residues. CDR3 region: CASSLRLGKDTQYF. CDR3 bases: TGTGCCAGCAGCTTACGACTAGGGAAAGATACGCAGTATTTT.

The chain employs TRBV20-1 and TRBJ2-2; tentative D call: TRBD2 (6 bases). V was clipped by 3 bases and J by 2 bases, with 19 bases between them. Germline V CDR1 and CDR2: DFQATT, SNEGSKA (reference sequence). The CDR3 consists of 17 residues. DNA for the CDR3: TGCAGTGCTAGTTGGGAGCCCACGGACTATAACACCGGGGAGCTGTTTTTT. Amino acid sequence: CSASWEPTDYNTGELFF.

The gene calls are TRBV14 and TRBJ1-2, with 9 positions matching TRBD1. V trimming: 1 base; J trimming: 3 bases; junction bases outside the gene matches: 0. Per germline, CDR1 SGHDN and CDR2 FVKESK. The CDR3 contains 14 residues. In nucleotides, the CDR3 is TGTGCCAGCAGCCAAGGACAGGGGGACTATGGCTACACCTTC. It specifies CASSQGQGDYGYTF.

This chain uses TRBV5-6 with TRBJ2-5, with D hard to call. Germline V gene lookup returns CDR1 SGHDT and CDR2 YYEEEE. The CDR3 spans 12 residues. Trimming took 0 bases from V and 6 from J, leaving 6 bases between them. The CDR3 spells CASSLGGQTQYF. The CDR3 nucleotides read TGTGCCAGCAGCTTGGGCGGTCAGACCCAGTACTTC.

This clone has just one count. The chain employs TRBV24-1 and TRBJ2-3; the D gene is possibly TRBD1 (6 bases). Trimming removed 4 bases at V and 5 bases at J, with 15 bases between. Germline values: CDR1 KGHDR, CDR2 SFDVKD. The CDR3 length is 15 residues. CDR3 in DNA: TGTGCCACCAGTGAGGGCAGGGGAGAGGGAGATACGCAGTATTTT. Its protein product is CATSEGRGEGDTQYF.

V and J are TRBV7-9 and TRBJ2-2, with 10 bases identical to TRBD2. The junction had 5 bases not matched to a gene; V was cut back by 5 bases and J by 14 bases. The CDR3 is made up of 12 amino acids. Germline CDR1 and CDR2: SEHNR and FQNEAQ (reference sequence). The CDR3 spells CASSLLAGVLFF. CDR3 bases: TGTGCCAGCAGCCTTCTAGCGGGAGTTCTGTTTTTT.

Here the CDR3 DNA reads TGCGCCAGCAGTGAGTCGGGCGGGGGGACCTACGAGCAGTACTTC. It translates to CASSESGGGTYEQYF. The chain links TRBV10-2 to TRBJ2-7, with 8 bases that match TRBD2. CDR3 length equals 15 residues. J was trimmed by 2 bases and V by 0 bases; bases with no gene match: 3. CDR1 is WSHSY, CDR2 SAAADI, per germline.

This clone was recorded at least ten times. The chain couples TRBV6-2 or TRBV6-3 to TRBJ2-1; TRBD2 agrees at 8 bases. The CDR3 has 15 residues. Germline V CDR1 and CDR2: MNHEY, SVGEGT. J was trimmed by 4 bases and V by 0 bases; bases with no gene match: 2. The CDR3 loop is CASSYSLAEYNEQFF. CDR3 nucleotides: TGTGCCAGCAGTTACTCACTAGCGGAGTACAATGAGCAGTTCTTC.

The V call is TRBV2, the J call TRBJ1-6, with TRBD1 matching over 7 bases. Germline assignment: CDR1 SNHLY and CDR2 FYNNEI. The V and J ends lost 8 bases and 0 bases, in that order; junction bases with no gene match: 4. The CDR3 has 15 residues. The chain's CDR3 is CASGGQSSYNSPLHF. DNA of the CDR3: TGTGCCAGCGGGGGACAGAGCTCCTATAATTCACCCCTCCACTTT.

The V gene is TRBV7-3, the J gene TRBJ2-1; 7 nucleotides align to TRBD2. The CDR3 is 15 residues long. The trim removed 5 bases at V and 11 bases at J, leaving 15 bases unmatched. Per germline, CDR1 SGHTA and CDR2 FQGTGA. Here the CDR3 reads CASSETHSGPLQQFF. For the CDR3, the DNA is TGTGCCAGCAGCGAAACCCATAGCGGGCCCCTACAGCAGTTCTTC.

The V gene is TRBV14, the J gene TRBJ2-3, with unresolved D. Germline assignment: CDR1 SGHDN and CDR2 FVKESK. The CDR3 is 14 amino acids. The V gene lost 0 bases and the J gene lost 2 bases, with 6 bases spanning the gap. The CDR3 coding sequence is TGTGCCAGCAGCCAAGATGGCTTCACAGATACGCAGTATTTT. Residues: CASSQDGFTDTQYF.

The chain carries TRBV12-3 or TRBV12-4 and TRBJ1-5; D remains ambiguous. This CDR3 has 13 amino acids. V was pared by 7 bases and J by 5 bases, with 12 bases between. CDR3 DNA sequence: TGTGCCAGCAACGTAGTGGTCGATCAGCCCCAGCATTTT. Protein sequence: CASNVVVDQPQHF.

The genes are TRBV5-1 and TRBJ2-7; D is possibly TRBD1 (5 bases). The V end was cut by 7 bases, the J end by 9 bases, with 17 bases between. Germline V gives CDR1 SGHRS, CDR2 YFSETQ. The CDR3 contains 12 residues. The CDR3 DNA reads as TGCGCCAGCCAGGGCCTCTCCCTAAGGCAGTACTTC. This sequence encodes CASQGLSLRQYF.

The chain couples TRBV27 to TRBJ2-7; D may be TRBD2 (6 bases). This CDR3 has 13 residues. The V and J ends lost 3 bases and 2 bases respectively, with 8 bases between them. Germline CDR1 MNHEY, CDR2 SMNVEV (reference sequence). In DNA form, the CDR3 reads TGTGCCAGCAGTTTTCGACTAGCCTACGAGCAGTACTTC. It codes for CASSFRLAYEQYF.

This CDR3 reads CASSLGRGQGGYTF. The CDR3 region has the DNA TGTGCCAGCAGCCTTGGGAGGGGACAGGGGGGCTACACCTTC. This chain links TRBV28 with TRBJ1-2; 10 bases agree with TRBD1. The V segment lost 6 bases and the J segment 8 bases; nucleotides outside the gene matches: 9. Germline-derived CDR1 and CDR2 are MDHEN and SYDVKM. CDR3 length equals 14 residues.

As regards this clone: Because the CDR3's place on the DNA is in doubt, the DNA is left out and the CDR3 is given as listed by TCRdb. The chain combines TRBV28 with TRBJ1-4; the table calls TRBD1, which could not be checked here. The CDR3 totals 16 residues, both ends included. Germline V gene data show CDR1 as MDHEN and CDR2 as SYDVKM. This chain's CDR3 is CASSSKSGLLMKNCFF.